The rows below give T cell receptor beta chains drawn from one sample of a study of shared clonotypes between healthy human individuals. TCRdb's copy holds only in-frame clones and misses some; the assay was immunoSEQ multiplex PCR. The sample shows millions of clones, about 95% of them seen only once. Sequenced sample: naive CD8+ T cells sorted from blood. The receptors originated from a man aged 18 to 30 in good health. CDR3s include the opening cysteine and the closing phenylalanine or tryptophan. A D gene is named only where the DNA matches it firmly. A row's size may be missing; if present it is once, few, many or a size class.

J | V | D | size | DNA | CDR3
TRBJ2-2 | TRBV5-6 | NA | NA | TGTGCCAGCAGCTTGACAGTCCAGACCGGGGAGCTGTTTTTT | CASSLTVQTGELFF
TRBJ2-3 | TRBV9 | TRBD2 | NA | TGTGCCAGCAGCGTAGGGCTAGCGGCAACAGATACGCAGTATTTT | CASSVGLAATDTQYF
TRBJ2-7 | TRBV30 | TRBD1 | NA | TGTGCCTGGAGTGCCTCTACCGGAGGGACAGGGGCCTACGAGCAGTACTTC | CAWSASTGGTGAYEQYF
TRBJ2-7 | TRBV13 | NA | NA | TGTGCCAGCAGCCCCCACAGGGACCTCTACGAGCAGTACTTC | CASSPHRDLYEQYF
TRBJ2-3 | TRBV4-1 | NA | NA | TGCGCCAGCAGCCAAGACCAGGGGCTGGGCACAGATACGCAGTATTTT | CASSQDQGLGTDTQYF
TRBJ1-5 | TRBV2 | TRBD1 | once | TGTGCCAGCAGTTGGGACAGGGGAGGGAATCAGCCCCAGCATTTT | CASSWDRGGNQPQHF
TRBJ1-6 | TRBV6-1 | NA | NA | TGTGCCAGCAGGGGGGACGGATTGAATTCACCCCTCCACTTT | CASRGDGLNSPLHF
TRBJ1-2 | TRBV6-5 | NA | NA | TGTGCCAGCAGACCAGGGAACTATGGCTACACCTTC | CASRPGNYGYTF
TRBJ2-1 | TRBV29-1 | NA | NA | TGCAGCGTTGAGGAGGGGGCGACCGAGCAGTTCTTC | CSVEEGATEQFF
TRBJ2-1 | TRBV11-2 | NA | NA | TGTGCCAGCAGCTCCCCGGGGCAGGGTTCGGGTGAGCAGTTCTTC | CASSSPGQGSGEQFF
TRBJ1-2 | TRBV6-1 | TRBD1 | NA | TGTGCCAGCAGTGAAGCGGGACAGGGCACTTCTGGCTACACCTTC | CASSEAGQGTSGYTF
TRBJ2-7 | TRBV13 | NA | NA | TGTGCCAGCAGCTACCTCGCGGCTAGCGACTACGAGCAGTACTTC | CASSYLAASDYEQYF
TRBJ1-2 | TRBV9 | NA | once | TGTGCCAGCAGCTCGGGTAATGGCTACACCTTC | CASSSGNGYTF
TRBJ2-7 | TRBV9 | NA | NA | TGTGCCAGCAGCGTAGGCCCAGGGGAAGCCTACGAGCAGTACTTC | CASSVGPGEAYEQYF
TRBJ2-1 | TRBV5-4 | NA | NA | TGTGCCAGCAGCTTGGAACGGTCCTCCTACAATGAGCAGTTCTTC | CASSLERSSYNEQFF
TRBJ1-4 | TRBV28 | TRBD1 | NA | TGTGCCAGCAGACCTACAGGGGAGAATGAAAAACTGTTTTTT | CASRPTGENEKLFF
TRBJ2-7 | TRBV4-1 | NA | NA | TGCGCCAGCAGCCAAGTAGGACAGCTCTACGAGCAGTACTTC | CASSQVGQLYEQYF
TRBJ2-4 | TRBV27 | NA | NA | TGTGCCAGCAGTTTATTAACCCACGCGGAACTACCAGCCAAAAACATTCAGTACTTC | CASSLLTHAELPAKNIQYF
TRBJ2-3 | TRBV4-3 | TRBD2 | once | TGCGCCAGCAGCCAAGACAGGACTGGGGCTAGCGGGAGGAGTAGCACAGATACGCAGTATTTT | CASSQDRTGASGRSSTDTQYF
TRBJ1-3 | TRBV7-9 | NA | NA | TGTGCCAGCAGCTTAGTGGGCAGGCCGTCCCCCTCTGGAAACACCATATATTTT | CASSLVGRPSPSGNTIYF
TRBJ2-1 | TRBV27 | NA | NA | TGTGCCAGCGGCCTAGGAGGAGACTACAATGAGCAGTTCTTC | CASGLGGDYNEQFF
TRBJ1-6 | TRBV2 | TRBD1 | NA | TGTGCCAGCAGTGCGGACAGGGAACAAGGCTATAATTCACCCCTCCACTTT | CASSADREQGYNSPLHF
TRBJ1-3 | TRBV10-2 | NA | NA | TGCGCCAGCAGAGAGGGGTTTGGAAACACCATATATTTT | CASREGFGNTIYF
TRBJ1-1 | TRBV30 | NA | NA | TGTGCTGCCGAGAACACTGAAGCTTTCTTT | CAAENTEAFF
TRBJ1-1 | TRBV7-8 | TRBD1 | NA | TGTGCCAGCAGCTTCCAGGGGGACATTGAAGCTTTCTTT | CASSFQGDIEAFF
TRBJ1-5 | TRBV28 | NA | NA | TGTGCCAGCAGTTTGTACAGGGATAGCAATCAGCCCCAGCATTTT | CASSLYRDSNQPQHF
TRBJ2-1 | TRBV5-1 | NA | NA | TGCGCCAGCAGCTTGGAAGCCGCAGGGGCCTACAATGAGCAGTTCTTC | CASSLEAAGAYNEQFF
TRBJ1-2 | TRBV5-4 | NA | NA | TGTGCCAGCAGCCCAGGGTTAGCTAACTATGGCTACACCTTC | CASSPGLANYGYTF
TRBJ1-1 | TRBV2 | NA | NA | TGTGCCAGCAGGGAGAACACTGAAGCTTTCTTT | CASRENTEAFF
TRBJ2-1 | TRBV5-1 | TRBD1 | NA | TGCGCCACCACATATGGTTGGACAGGGAGCTCCTACAATGAGCAGTTCTTC | CATTYGWTGSSYNEQFF
TRBJ1-5 | TRBV28 | TRBD1 | once | TGTGCCAGCAGGACAGGGGAAAGCAATCAGCCCCAGCATTTT | CASRTGESNQPQHF
TRBJ2-7 | TRBV5-6 | NA | NA | TGTGCCAGCAGCTTGGGAACAGCCTCCTACGAGCAGTACTTC | CASSLGTASYEQYF
TRBJ1-1 | TRBV13 | NA | NA | TGTGCCAGCAGCATCTCTATGAACACTGAAGCTTTCTTT | CASSISMNTEAFF
TRBJ1-1 | TRBV19 | NA | NA | TGTGCCAGTAGTCACGGGCCCTTGAACACTGAAGCTTTCTTT | CASSHGPLNTEAFF
TRBJ1-1 | TRBV16 | NA | NA | TGTGCCAGCAGCCAAGGGCGCGATGGGGCTTTCTTT | CASSQGRDGAFF
TRBJ2-6 | TRBV27 | TRBD2 | NA | TGTGCCAGCAGTTTATCGAAGCTCGTCGGACTAGTACCGTCACGGCTCTCTGGGGCCAACGTCCTGACTTTC | CASSLSKLVGLVPSRLSGANVLTF
TRBJ2-2 | TRBV6-5 | NA | NA | TGTGCCAGCAGTTACAGGGAGGACACCGGGGAGCTGTTTTTT | CASSYREDTGELFF
TRBJ1-4 | TRBV15 | NA | NA | TGTGCCACCAGCAATGGGGGCGAGGGGGAAAAACTGTTTTTT | CATSNGGEGEKLFF
TRBJ2-5 | TRBV29-1 | NA | NA | TGCAGCGTTGAAGATAGGGGGGGTCAAGAGACCCAGTACTTC | CSVEDRGGQETQYF
TRBJ1-2 | TRBV7-9 | NA | NA | TGTGCCAGCAGCGAAAGGACAGTGGGGAACACCTTC | CASSERTVGNTF
TRBJ2-7 | TRBV27 | NA | NA | TGTGCCAGCAGTCTCTCCGCTTCCTACGAGCAGTACTTC | CASSLSASYEQYF
TRBJ1-2 | TRBV28 | NA | NA | TGTGCCAGCAGCTGGGACTGGGGGGATGGCTACACCTTC | CASSWDWGDGYTF
TRBJ2-1 | TRBV7-7 | NA | NA | TGTGCTAGCAGCTTAAATCCGGATTCCTACAATGAGCAGTTCTTC | CASSLNPDSYNEQFF
TRBJ2-2 | TRBV28 | TRBD1 | NA | TGTGCCAGCAGTACTGACAGGGAAGAGCCCGGGGAGCTGTTTTTT | CASSTDREEPGELFF
TRBJ2-5 | TRBV5-5 | TRBD1 | NA | TGTGCCAGCAGCCCCAGGGGGGAGACCCAGTACTTC | CASSPRGETQYF
TRBJ1-2 | TRBV27 | NA | once | TGTGCCAGCAGTTTATCGCCAGGGGCAATGTACTATGGCTACACCTTC | CASSLSPGAMYYGYTF